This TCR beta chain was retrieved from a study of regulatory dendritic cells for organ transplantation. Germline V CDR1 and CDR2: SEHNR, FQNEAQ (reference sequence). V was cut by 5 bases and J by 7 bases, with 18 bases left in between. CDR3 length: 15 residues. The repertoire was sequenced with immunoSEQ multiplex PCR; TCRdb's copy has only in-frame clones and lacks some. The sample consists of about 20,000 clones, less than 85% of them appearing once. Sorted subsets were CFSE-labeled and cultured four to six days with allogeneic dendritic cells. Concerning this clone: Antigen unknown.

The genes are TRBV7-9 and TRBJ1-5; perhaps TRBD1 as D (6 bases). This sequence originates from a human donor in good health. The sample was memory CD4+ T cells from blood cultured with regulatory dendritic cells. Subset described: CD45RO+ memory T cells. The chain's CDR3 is CASSPGGGAYQPQHF. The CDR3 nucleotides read TGTGCCAGCAGCCCTGGGGGGGGCGCTTACCAGCCCCAGCATTTT.